The clone carrying this TCR beta chain is categorized as medium-sized (0.01 to 0.1%). Its antigen is still unknown. These data originate in a study of tumor and adjacent non-tumor tissue in lung cancer. Study-wide points: TCR diversity was significantly greater in tumor than normal lung tissue.

J gave up 3 bases and V 6 bases, and 2 bases lay outside the gene matches. Germline loops: CDR1 MNHNS, CDR2 SASEGT. This CDR3 is 14 amino acids long. The library came from three nested PCR rounds adapted from ARM-PCR protocols. Via MiXCR, TCRdb re-called the multiplex PCR reads, giving one row per CDR3 protein. The data hold some 100,000 distinct CDR3 sequences, with 75% to 90% observed a single time. This sample's RNA came from whole unsorted tissue. Distant lung tissue was collected more than 3 cm away from the tumor edge. This receptor was identified in a man aged 55 to 70 with small cell lung cancer. Sequenced material: distant non-tumor lung tissue. The chain is built from TRBV6-1 and TRBJ2-2; 9 nucleotides agree with TRBD2. Here the CDR3 reads CASRLAGDTGELFF. CDR3 DNA: TGTGCCAGCAGACTAGCGGGTGACACCGGGGAGCTGTTTTTT.